In its sample, the clone carrying this TCR beta chain was seen a few times. Its antigen is as yet unknown. These data come from a study of beta chain features in type 1 diabetes. Regarding the study as a whole: Shorter templates might be favored by PCR, and equally so in patients and in controls. Highly expressing activated T cells could be over-counted with a cDNA template.

The study reverse transcribed the entire isolated RNA, so it sequenced expressed TCRB transcripts. Sequencing used immunoSEQ multiplex PCR; TCRdb keeps in-frame clones, though not all of them. The data hold almost 350,000 clones, with roughly 8% observed a single time. The receptor's source is a young woman in good health. Source material: central memory CD4+ T cells from blood.

The CDR3 region is CASSSTGHKSYEQYF. In DNA form, the CDR3 reads TGTGCCAGCAGCTCAACAGGGCACAAGTCCTACGAGCAGTACTTC. The chain carries TRBV5-8 and TRBJ2-7; D perhaps matches TRBD1 (6 bases). From germline, CDR1 is SGHTS and CDR2 YDEGEE. CDR3 length equals 15 residues. Trimming took off 3 bases at V and 1 base at J, with 14 bases between the two ends.